This T cell receptor (beta chain) originates from a study of T cell clones after liver transplantation. Study as a whole: Apart from three HCV-positive recipients, transplants were for non-autoimmune, non-viral reasons.

The protocol was immunoSEQ multiplex PCR, while the TCRdb copy is restricted to in-frame clones and leaves out a portion. Here the sample spans some 59,000 clones, 60% to 80% being singletons. The material sequenced was CD4+ T cells from blood, taken at the 22-month timepoint. This clonotype originated in a human patient who received a liver transplant. The graft donor may account for some of the T cells.

The CDR3 spells CASSASGANEKLFF. The CDR3 bases are TGTGCCAGCTCAGCGTCCGGGGCTAATGAAAAACTGTTTTTT. This chain uses TRBV18 with TRBJ1-4; D gene uncertain. CDR1 and CDR2 (germline): KGHSH, LQKENI. The CDR3 totals 14 residues. V lost 5 bases to trimming and J lost 3 bases, with 10 bases between them.